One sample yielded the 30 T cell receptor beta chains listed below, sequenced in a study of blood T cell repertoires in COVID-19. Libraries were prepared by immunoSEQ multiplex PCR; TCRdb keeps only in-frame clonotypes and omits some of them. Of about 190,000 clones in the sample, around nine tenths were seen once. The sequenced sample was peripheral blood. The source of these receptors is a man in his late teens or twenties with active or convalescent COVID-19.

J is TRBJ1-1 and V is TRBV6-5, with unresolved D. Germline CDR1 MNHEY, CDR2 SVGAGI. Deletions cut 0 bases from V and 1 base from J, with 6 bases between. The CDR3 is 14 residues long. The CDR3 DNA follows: TGTGCCAGCAGTTACTCGCCCGGGAACACTGAAGCTTTCTTT. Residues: CASSYSPGNTEAFF.

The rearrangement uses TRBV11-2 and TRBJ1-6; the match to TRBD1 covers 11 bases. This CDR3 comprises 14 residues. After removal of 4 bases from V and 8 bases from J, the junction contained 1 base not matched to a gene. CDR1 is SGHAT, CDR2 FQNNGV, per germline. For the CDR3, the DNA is TGTGCCAGCAGCTGGGGACAGGGGGATTCACCCCTCCACTTT. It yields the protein CASSWGQGDSPLHF.

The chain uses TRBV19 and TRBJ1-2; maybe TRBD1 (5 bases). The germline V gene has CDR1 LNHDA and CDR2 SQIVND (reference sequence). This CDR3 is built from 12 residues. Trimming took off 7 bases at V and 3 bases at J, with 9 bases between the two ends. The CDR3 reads CASNGADYGYTF. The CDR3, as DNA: TGTGCCAGTAATGGGGCGGACTATGGCTACACCTTC.

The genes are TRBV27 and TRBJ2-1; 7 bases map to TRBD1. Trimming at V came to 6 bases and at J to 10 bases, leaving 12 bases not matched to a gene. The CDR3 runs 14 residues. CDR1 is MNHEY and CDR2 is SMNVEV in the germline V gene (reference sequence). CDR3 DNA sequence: TGTGCCAGCAGACCGGGACAGCCACAGTTCGAGCAGTTCTTC. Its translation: CASRPGQPQFEQFF.

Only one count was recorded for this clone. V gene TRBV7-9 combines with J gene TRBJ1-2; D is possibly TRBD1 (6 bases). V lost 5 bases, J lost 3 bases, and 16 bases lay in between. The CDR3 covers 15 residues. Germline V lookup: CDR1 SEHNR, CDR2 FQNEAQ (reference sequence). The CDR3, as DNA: TGTGCCAGCAGCGTACAGGGACGCCGGGACTATGGCTACACCTTC. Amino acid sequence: CASSVQGRRDYGYTF.

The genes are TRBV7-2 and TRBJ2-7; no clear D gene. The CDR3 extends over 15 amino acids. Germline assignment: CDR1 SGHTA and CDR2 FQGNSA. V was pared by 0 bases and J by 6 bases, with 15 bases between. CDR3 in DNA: TGTGCCAGCAGCTTAGCGCTCGCCGGGTCCCGCGAGCAGTACTTC. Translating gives CASSLALAGSREQYF.

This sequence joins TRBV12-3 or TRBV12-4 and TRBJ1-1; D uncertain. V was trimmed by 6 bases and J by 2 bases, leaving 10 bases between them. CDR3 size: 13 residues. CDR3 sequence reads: CASRSTINTEAFF. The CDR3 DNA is TGTGCCAGCAGAAGCACTATTAACACTGAAGCTTTCTTT.

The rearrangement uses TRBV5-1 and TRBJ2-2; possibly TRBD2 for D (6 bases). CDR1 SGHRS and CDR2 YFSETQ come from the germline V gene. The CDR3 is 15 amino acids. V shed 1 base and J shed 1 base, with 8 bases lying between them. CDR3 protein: CASSLSAGNTGELFF. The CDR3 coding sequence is TGCGCCAGCAGCTTGTCAGCGGGGAACACCGGGGAGCTGTTTTTT.

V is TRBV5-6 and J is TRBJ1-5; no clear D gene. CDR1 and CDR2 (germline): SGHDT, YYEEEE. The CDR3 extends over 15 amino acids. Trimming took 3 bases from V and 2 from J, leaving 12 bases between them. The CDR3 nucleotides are TGTGCCAGCAGCTCCTCGAGGCTTGGCAATCAGCCCCAGCATTTT. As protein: CASSSSRLGNQPQHF. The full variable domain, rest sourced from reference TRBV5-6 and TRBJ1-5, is DAGVTQSPTHLIKTRGQQVTLRCSPKSGHDTVSWYQQALGQGPQFIFQYYEEEERQRGNFPDRFSGHQFPNYSSELNVNALLLGDSALYLCASSSSRLGNQPQHFGDGTRLSIL.

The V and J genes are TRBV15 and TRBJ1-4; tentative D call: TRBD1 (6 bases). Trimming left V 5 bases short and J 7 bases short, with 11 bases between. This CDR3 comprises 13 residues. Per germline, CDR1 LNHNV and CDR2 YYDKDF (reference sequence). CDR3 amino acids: CATSVQGFEKLFF. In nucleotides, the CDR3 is TGTGCCACCAGCGTACAGGGTTTTGAAAAACTGTTTTTT.

The DNA for the CDR3 is TGTGCCAGCAGCTTAACCAGGAATACGCAGTATTTT. Translation: CASSLTRNTQYF. This chain connects TRBV11-2 to TRBJ2-3; no firm D call. CDR3 length: 12 amino acids. From germline, CDR1 is SGHAT and CDR2 FQNNGV. Trimming stripped 2 bases from V and 7 bases from J, with 7 bases between.

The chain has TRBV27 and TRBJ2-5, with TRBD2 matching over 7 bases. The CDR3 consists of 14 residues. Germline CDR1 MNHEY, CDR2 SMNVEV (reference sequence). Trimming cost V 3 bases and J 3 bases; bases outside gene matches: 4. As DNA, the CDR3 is TGTGCCAGCAGTTTTTTGGCGGGAGAAGAGACCCAGTACTTC. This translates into CASSFLAGEETQYF.

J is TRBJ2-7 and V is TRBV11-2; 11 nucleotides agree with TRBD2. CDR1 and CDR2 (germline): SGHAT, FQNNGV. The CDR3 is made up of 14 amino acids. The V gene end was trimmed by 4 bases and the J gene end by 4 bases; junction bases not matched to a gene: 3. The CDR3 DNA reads TGTGCCAGCAGCTCCCTAGCGGGAGGTTACGAGCAGTACTTC. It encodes CASSSLAGGYEQYF.

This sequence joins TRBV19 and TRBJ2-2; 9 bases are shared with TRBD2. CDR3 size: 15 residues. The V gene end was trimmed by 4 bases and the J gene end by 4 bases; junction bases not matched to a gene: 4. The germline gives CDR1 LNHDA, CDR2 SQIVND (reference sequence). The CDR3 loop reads CASSRAGGSTGELFF. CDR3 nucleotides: TGTGCCAGTAGTAGGGCGGGAGGGAGCACCGGGGAGCTGTTTTTT.

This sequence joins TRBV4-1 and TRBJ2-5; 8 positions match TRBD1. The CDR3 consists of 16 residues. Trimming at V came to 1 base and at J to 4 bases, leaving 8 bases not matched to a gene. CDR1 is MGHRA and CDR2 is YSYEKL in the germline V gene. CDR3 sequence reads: CASSQGRLDRAETQYF. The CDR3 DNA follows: TGCGCCAGCAGCCAAGGGCGGCTGGACAGGGCAGAGACCCAGTACTTC.

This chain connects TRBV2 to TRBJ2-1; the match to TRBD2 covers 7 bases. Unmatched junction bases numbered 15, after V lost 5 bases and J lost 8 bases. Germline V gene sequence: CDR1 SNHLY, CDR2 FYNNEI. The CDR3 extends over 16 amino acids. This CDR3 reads CASSPVRAGDDYEQFF. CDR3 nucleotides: TGTGCCAGCAGTCCGGTTCGGGCGGGAGATGACTATGAGCAGTTCTTC. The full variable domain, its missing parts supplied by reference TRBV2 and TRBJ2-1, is EPEVTQTPSHQVTQMGQEVILRCVPISNHLYFYWYRQILGQKVEFLVSFYNNEISEKSEIFDDQFSVERPDGSNFTLKIRSTKLEDSAMYFCASSPVRAGDDYEQFFGPGTRLTVL.

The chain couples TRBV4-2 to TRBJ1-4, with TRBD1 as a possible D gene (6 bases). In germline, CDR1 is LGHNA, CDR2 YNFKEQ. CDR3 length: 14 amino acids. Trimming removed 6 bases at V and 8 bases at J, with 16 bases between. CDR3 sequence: CASSPGRGREKLFF. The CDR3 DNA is TGTGCCAGCAGTCCGGGTAGGGGGAGAGAAAAACTGTTTTTT.

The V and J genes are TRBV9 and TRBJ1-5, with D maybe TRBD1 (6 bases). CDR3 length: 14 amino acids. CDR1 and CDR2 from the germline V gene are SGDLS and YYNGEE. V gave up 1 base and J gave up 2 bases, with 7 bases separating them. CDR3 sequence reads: CASSVSGGNQPQHF. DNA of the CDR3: TGTGCCAGCAGCGTATCAGGGGGCAATCAGCCCCAGCATTTT.

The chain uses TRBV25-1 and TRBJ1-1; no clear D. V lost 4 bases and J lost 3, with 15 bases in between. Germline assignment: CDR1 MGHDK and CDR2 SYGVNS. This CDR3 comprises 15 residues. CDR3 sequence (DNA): TGTGCCAGCAGTGGAGCAGGTAGTAAAGACACTGAAGCTTTCTTT. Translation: CASSGAGSKDTEAFF. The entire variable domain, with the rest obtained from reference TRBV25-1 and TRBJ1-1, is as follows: EADIYQTPRYLVIGTGKKITLECSQTMGHDKMYWYQQDPGMELHLIHYSYGVNSTEKGDLSSESTVSRIRTEHFPLTLESARPSHTSQYLCASSGAGSKDTEAFFGQGTRLTVV.

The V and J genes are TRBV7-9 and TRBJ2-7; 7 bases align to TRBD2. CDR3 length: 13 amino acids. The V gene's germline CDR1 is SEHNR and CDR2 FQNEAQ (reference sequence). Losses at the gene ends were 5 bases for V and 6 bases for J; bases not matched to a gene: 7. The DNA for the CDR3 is TGTGCCAGCAGCAGGACGGGAGGTTCCGAGCAGTACTTC. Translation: CASSRTGGSEQYF. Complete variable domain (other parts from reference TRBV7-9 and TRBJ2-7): DTGVSQNPRHKITKRGQNVTFRCDPISEHNRLYWYRQTLGQGPEFLTYFQNEAQLEKSRLLSDRFSAERPKGSFSTLEIQRTEQGDSAMYLCASSRTGGSEQYFGPGTRLTVT.

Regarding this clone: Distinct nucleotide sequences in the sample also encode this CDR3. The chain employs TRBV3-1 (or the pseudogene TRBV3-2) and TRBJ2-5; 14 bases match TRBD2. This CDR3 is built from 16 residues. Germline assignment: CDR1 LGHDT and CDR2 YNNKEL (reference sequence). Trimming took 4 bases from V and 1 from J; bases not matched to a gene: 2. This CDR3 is CASSLGLAGGQETQYF. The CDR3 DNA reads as TGTGCCAGCAGCCTAGGACTAGCGGGAGGCCAAGAGACCCAGTACTTC.

CDR3 amino acids: CASSPQQDTQYF. CDR3 coding DNA: TGTGCCAGCTCACCACAACAAGATACGCAGTATTTT. V gene TRBV18 combines with J gene TRBJ2-3; D unclear. This CDR3 contains 12 residues. Germline lookup yields CDR1 KGHSH and CDR2 LQKENI. Trimming took off 1 base at V and 5 bases at J, with 4 bases between the two ends.

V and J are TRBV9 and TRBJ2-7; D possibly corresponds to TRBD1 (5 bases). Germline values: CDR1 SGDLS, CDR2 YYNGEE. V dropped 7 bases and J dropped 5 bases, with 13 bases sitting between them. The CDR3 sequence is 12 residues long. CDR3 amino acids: CASGTDSHEQYF. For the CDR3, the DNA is TGTGCCAGCGGAACCGACAGCCACGAGCAGTACTTC. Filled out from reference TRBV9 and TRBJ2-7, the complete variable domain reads DSGVTQTPKHLITATGQRVTLRCSPRSGDLSVYWYQQSLDQGLQFLIQYYNGEERAKGNILERFSAQQFPDLHSELNLSSLELGDSALYFCASGTDSHEQYFGPGTRLTVT.

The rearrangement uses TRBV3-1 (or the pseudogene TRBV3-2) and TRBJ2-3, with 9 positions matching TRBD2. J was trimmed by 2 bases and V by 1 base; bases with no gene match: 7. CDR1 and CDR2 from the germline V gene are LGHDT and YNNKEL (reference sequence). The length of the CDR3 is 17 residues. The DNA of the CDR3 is TGTGCCAGCAGCCAAGCCCTAGCGGGGACATACACAGATACGCAGTATTTT. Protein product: CASSQALAGTYTDTQYF.

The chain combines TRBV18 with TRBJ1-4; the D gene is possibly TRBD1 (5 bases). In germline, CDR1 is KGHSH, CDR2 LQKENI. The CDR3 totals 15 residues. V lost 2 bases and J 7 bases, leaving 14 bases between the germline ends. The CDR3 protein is CASSPGGAGFEKLFF. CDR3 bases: TGTGCCAGCTCACCAGGCGGGGCGGGCTTTGAAAAACTGTTTTTT.

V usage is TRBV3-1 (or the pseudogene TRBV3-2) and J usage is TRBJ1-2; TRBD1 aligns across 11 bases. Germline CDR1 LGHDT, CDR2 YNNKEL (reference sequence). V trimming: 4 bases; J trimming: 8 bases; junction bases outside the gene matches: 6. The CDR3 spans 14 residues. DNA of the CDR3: TGTGCCAGCAGCCCCGGGACAGGGGGTAGCGGCTACACCTTC. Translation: CASSPGTGGSGYTF.

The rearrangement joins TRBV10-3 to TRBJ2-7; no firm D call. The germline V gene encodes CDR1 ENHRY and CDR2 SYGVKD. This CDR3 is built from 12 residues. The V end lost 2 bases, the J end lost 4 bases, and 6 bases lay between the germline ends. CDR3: CAISEEQYEQYF. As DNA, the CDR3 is TGTGCCATCAGTGAGGAACAATACGAGCAGTACTTC.

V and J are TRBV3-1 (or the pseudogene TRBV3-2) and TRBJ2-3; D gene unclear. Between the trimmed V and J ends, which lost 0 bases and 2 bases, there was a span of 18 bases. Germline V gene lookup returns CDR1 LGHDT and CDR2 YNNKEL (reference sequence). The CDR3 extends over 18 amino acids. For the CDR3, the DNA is TGTGCCAGCAGCCAAGAATTCCCATGGCTCCCTTCCACAGATACGCAGTATTTT. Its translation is CASSQEFPWLPSTDTQYF.

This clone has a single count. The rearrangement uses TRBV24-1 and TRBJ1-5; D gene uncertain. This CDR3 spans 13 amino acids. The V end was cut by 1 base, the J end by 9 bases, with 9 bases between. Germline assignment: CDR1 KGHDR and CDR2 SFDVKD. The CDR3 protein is CATSDFGDLPQHF. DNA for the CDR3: TGTGCCACCAGTGATTTCGGGGATTTGCCCCAGCATTTT.

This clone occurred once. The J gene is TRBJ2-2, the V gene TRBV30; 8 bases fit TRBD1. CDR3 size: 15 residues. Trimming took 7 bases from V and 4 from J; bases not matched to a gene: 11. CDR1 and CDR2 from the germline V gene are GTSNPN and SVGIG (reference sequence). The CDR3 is CASGQGPISTGELFF. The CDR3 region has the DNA TGTGCCTCAGGACAGGGCCCAATAAGCACCGGGGAGCTGTTTTTT.